This T cell receptor (beta chain) was retrieved from a study of T cell repertoires in ileal Crohn's disease. The CDR3 covers 15 residues. Germline loops: CDR1 LGHNA, CDR2 YSLEER. V lost 0 bases and J lost 6, with 11 bases in between. Profiling relied on immunoSEQ multiplex PCR, and the TCRdb table lists in-frame clones only, not all of them. This table has 15,000 to 20,000 clones, around four fifths appearing once. The TCR was taken from an adult with Crohn's disease. Input material: ileal tissue. The V and J genes are TRBV4-3 and TRBJ1-4; a weak D match, TRBD1 (5 bases). CDR3 DNA sequence: TGCGCCAGCAGCCAAGAAAGGGGCAGGGATGAAAAACTGTTTTTT. Protein sequence: CASSQERGRDEKLFF.